These T cell receptor beta chains were read from a single sample in a study of shared clonotypes between healthy human individuals. The assay was immunoSEQ multiplex PCR, and TCRdb's table has in-frame clones only and misses some. The sample carries some 1.1 million clones, approximately 80% recorded once. The sample taken for sequencing was memory CD4+ T cells from PBMCs. Receptors originate from a man aged 18 to 29 in good health. Some clones in this sample may be carry-over from other donors' samples. Both conserved end residues are part of each CDR3. Each record gives: clone size, V gene, J gene, CDR3 protein. Size tells how often a clone was seen (once, few, many) or the class of an expanded clone, and some rows leave it out.

>NA|TRBV29-1|TRBJ1-4
CSVAGSNEKLFF
>NA|TRBV5-4|TRBJ2-3
CASSRLKSSTDTQYF
>NA|TRBV28|TRBJ1-6
CASSLDTSSYNSPLHF
>NA|TRBV10-3|TRBJ2-5
CAISLTDDQETQYF
>many|TRBV2|TRBJ2-7
CAGATQSPYEQYF
>NA|TRBV7-9|TRBJ1-5
CASSSRGDQPQHF
>NA|TRBV29-1|TRBJ1-2
CSVEEWATGDWGDYGYTF
>once|TRBV2|TRBJ1-5
CASSEIGANQPQHF
>NA|TRBV9|TRBJ2-1
CASSVEDQGLGPYNEQFF
>NA|TRBV7-9|TRBJ2-5
CASSPRGGGSVKETQYF
>NA|TRBV28|TRBJ2-7
CASSLAFEDEGYEQYF
>NA|TRBV6-1|TRBJ1-5
CASSENLAGSSQPQHF
>few|TRBV9|TRBJ2-7
CASSEGVGGPYEQYF
>once|TRBV28|TRBJ1-4
CASSQPGQGNEKLFF
>NA|TRBV6-1|TRBJ2-2
CASSEWFGGELFF
>NA|TRBV11-2|TRBJ2-3
CASSLAQGPTQYF
>many|TRBV29-1|TRBJ1-1
CSVERYINTEAFF
>NA|TRBV6-1|TRBJ1-2
CASSEARVQGARGYTF
>NA|TRBV6-5|TRBJ1-1
CASSSGPGSVNTEAFF
>NA|TRBV6-1|TRBJ2-1
CASSEQRASSYNEQFF
>NA|TRBV28|TRBJ2-2
CASHRGQNTGELFF
>NA|TRBV5-6|TRBJ1-4
CASSYSPTNEKLFF
>NA|TRBV28|TRBJ1-2
CASSRPGQGAYGYTF
>NA|TRBV5-1|TRBJ2-1
CASSLSTAGGGFYNEQFF
>few|TRBV6-6|TRBJ2-7
CASRPRAVSSYEQYF
>few|TRBV7-9|TRBJ1-5
CASSLQGSNQPQHF
>NA|TRBV11-3|TRBJ2-3
CASSLGGQGYTQYF
>NA|TRBV7-8|TRBJ2-1
CASSYAAASYNEQFF
>NA|TRBV6-5|TRBJ1-2
CASKGLGYGYTF
>few|TRBV9|TRBJ2-7
CASSVGLSYEQYF
>NA|TRBV13|TRBJ2-5
CASSSRLRTAEETQYF
>NA|TRBV5-1|TRBJ2-3
CASSLSDGGDTQYF